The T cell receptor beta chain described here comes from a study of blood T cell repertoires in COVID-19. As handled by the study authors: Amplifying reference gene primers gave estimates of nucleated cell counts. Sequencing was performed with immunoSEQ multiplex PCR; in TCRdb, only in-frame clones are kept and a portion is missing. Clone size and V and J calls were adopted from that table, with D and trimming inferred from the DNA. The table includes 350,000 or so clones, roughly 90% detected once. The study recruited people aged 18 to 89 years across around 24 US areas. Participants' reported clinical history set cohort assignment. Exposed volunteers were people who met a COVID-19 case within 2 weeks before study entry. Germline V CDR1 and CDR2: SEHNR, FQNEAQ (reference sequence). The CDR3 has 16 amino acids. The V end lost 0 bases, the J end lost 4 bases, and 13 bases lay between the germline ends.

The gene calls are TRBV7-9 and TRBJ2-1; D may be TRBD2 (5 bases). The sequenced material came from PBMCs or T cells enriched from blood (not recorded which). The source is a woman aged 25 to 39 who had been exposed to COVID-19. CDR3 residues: CASSLAPLVWYNEQFF. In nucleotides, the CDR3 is TGTGCCAGCAGCTTAGCCCCACTAGTTTGGTACAATGAGCAGTTCTTC.